These 25 T cell receptor beta chains were all obtained from the same sample, sequenced in a study of blood T cell repertoires in COVID-19. This table comes from immunoSEQ multiplex PCR, and its TCRdb copy is limited to in-frame clones, with some not included. The data hold more than 95,000 clones, with roughly 90% observed a single time. Source material: peripheral blood. The receptors here all came from a man between 65 and 79 years old who had recovered from COVID-19.

The CDR3 nucleotides read TGCGCCAGCAGCTTGGGTCCCTCGAGCGAAGCTTTCTTT. This gives the protein CASSLGPSSEAFF. The J gene is TRBJ1-1, the V gene TRBV5-1, with no clear D. The CDR3 has 13 residues. Trimming removed 0 bases from V and 8 bases from J, with 11 bases in between. Germline V gene lookup returns CDR1 SGHRS and CDR2 YFSETQ.

The V gene is TRBV5-4, the J gene TRBJ2-3; 14 nucleotides align to TRBD2. The CDR3 is 16 residues long. CDR1 is SGHNT and CDR2 is YYREEE in the germline V gene (reference sequence). Germline trimming cut 4 bases from V and 5 bases from J; bases unmatched to any gene: 6. CDR3 DNA sequence: TGTGCCAGCAGCCCGACTAGCGGGGGGGCGGGAGATACGCAGTATTTT. Translation gives CASSPTSGGAGDTQYF.

In this sample, this clone turned up a few times. The rearrangement links TRBV9 to TRBJ2-1, with 7 bases that match TRBD2. CDR1 is SGDLS and CDR2 is YYNGEE in the germline V gene. There are 14 residues in the CDR3. Trimming removed 6 bases from V and 4 bases from J; junction bases left unmatched: 7. The CDR3 loop reads CASNRGGEYNEQFF. For the CDR3, the DNA is TGTGCCAGCAACCGGGGAGGGGAATACAATGAGCAGTTCTTC.

This rearrangement joins TRBV4-2 to TRBJ2-2; TRBD1 matches 9 bases. V trimming: 5 bases; J trimming: 2 bases; junction bases outside the gene matches: 6. Germline assignment: CDR1 LGHNA and CDR2 YNFKEQ. The CDR3 runs to 16 residues. The CDR3 bases are TGTGCCAGCAGCGGACCGGGACAGGGCAACACCGGGGAGCTGTTTTTT. This sequence encodes CASSGPGQGNTGELFF.

This chain joins TRBV11-2 and TRBJ1-2; D uncertain. The V gene's germline CDR1 is SGHAT and CDR2 FQNNGV. The CDR3 loop spans 14 amino acids. Trimming took off 5 bases at V and 5 bases at J, with 15 bases between the two ends. The CDR3 bases are TGTGCCAGCAGCCGCATGAGTGGTGGTTATGGCTACACCTTC. Amino acids: CASSRMSGGYGYTF. Looking up the rest from reference TRBV11-2 and TRBJ1-2 gives the full variable domain: EAGVAQSPRYKIIEKRQSVAFWCNPISGHATLYWYQQILGQGPKLLIQFQNNGVVDDSQLPKDRFSAERLKGVDSTLKIQPAKLEDSAVYLCASSRMSGGYGYTFGSGTRLTVV.

This clone occurred once. The V and J genes are TRBV7-9 and TRBJ2-7, with 7 bases aligning to TRBD1. The CDR3 length is 15 residues. CDR1 and CDR2 from the germline V gene are SEHNR and FQNEAQ (reference sequence). After removal of 5 bases from V and 7 bases from J, the junction contained 14 bases not matched to a gene. The DNA for the CDR3 is TGTGCCAGCAGCCCCTATGAGACAGGGTCCAGAGAGCAGTACTTC. Protein product: CASSPYETGSREQYF. Looking up the rest from reference TRBV7-9 and TRBJ2-7 gives the full variable domain: DTGVSQNPRHKITKRGQNVTFRCDPISEHNRLYWYRQTLGQGPEFLTYFQNEAQLEKSRLLSDRFSAERPKGSFSTLEIQRTEQGDSAMYLCASSPYETGSREQYFGPGTRLTVT.

The genes are TRBV7-9 and TRBJ2-7; no clear D gene. Germline CDR1 is SEHNR and CDR2 is FQNEAQ (reference sequence). V lost 2 bases and J lost 4, with 3 bases in between. CDR3 length: 11 residues. The CDR3 loop is CASSLHYEQYF. For the CDR3, the DNA is TGTGCCAGCAGCTTACATTACGAGCAGTACTTC.

This chain uses TRBV5-1 with TRBJ1-4; D unclear. The CDR3 is 14 residues long. From germline, CDR1 is SGHRS and CDR2 YFSETQ. Trimming pared 0 bases from V and 9 bases from J, leaving 12 bases between. The CDR3 protein is CASSLGTQAQKLFF. CDR3 coding DNA: TGCGCCAGCAGCTTGGGAACCCAGGCACAAAAACTGTTTTTT. Looking up the rest from reference TRBV5-1 and TRBJ1-4 gives the full variable domain: KAGVTQTPRYLIKTRGQQVTLSCSPISGHRSVSWYQQTPGQGLQFLFEYFSETQRNKGNFPGRFSGRQFSNSRSEMNVSTLELGDSALYLCASSLGTQAQKLFFGSGTQLSVL.

This sequence joins TRBV9 and TRBJ2-1; maybe TRBD2 (6 bases). From germline, CDR1 is SGDLS and CDR2 YYNGEE. Trimming cost V 3 bases and J 0 bases, with 10 bases left between them. CDR3 length: 15 amino acids. CDR3 in DNA: TGTGCCAGCAGCGAAGGGACTGTCTCCTACAATGAGCAGTTCTTC. It yields the protein CASSEGTVSYNEQFF.

This chain joins TRBV2 and TRBJ1-2; no clear D. This CDR3 contains 15 residues. V was pared by 2 bases and J by 3 bases, with 13 bases between. Per the germline V gene, CDR1 is SNHLY and CDR2 is FYNNEI. Here the CDR3 reads CASSEFGPGYYGYTF. In nucleotides, the CDR3 is TGTGCCAGCAGTGAATTCGGGCCGGGGTACTATGGCTACACCTTC.

The genes are TRBV23-1 and TRBJ1-4; the D is unclear. TRBV23-1 is known as an ORF, though its function is uncertain. This CDR3 spans 14 amino acids. V shed 4 bases and J shed 11 bases, with 17 bases lying between them. CDR3 sequence reads: CASSLSDGLAKLFF. The CDR3 bases are TGCGCCAGCAGTCTTTCGGACGGTCTAGCGAAACTGTTTTTT.

This chain uses TRBV4-2 with TRBJ2-7, with D possibly TRBD2 on 7 matching bases. The CDR3 loop spans 17 amino acids. CDR1 LGHNA and CDR2 YNFKEQ come from the germline V gene. V was trimmed by 5 bases and J by 3 bases, leaving 23 bases between them. The CDR3 nucleotides read TGTGCCAGCAGCTTCGGGTGGGGGGGCCTGAAGAGCTACGAGCAGTACTTC. Its protein product is CASSFGWGGLKSYEQYF.

The DNA of the CDR3 is TGCGCCAGCAGCCTACTACCTCGGGGGGGAAGCTCTGGAAACACCATATATTTT. Translated, it gives CASSLLPRGGSSGNTIYF. V and J are TRBV5-1 and TRBJ1-3, with TRBD1 as a possible D gene (5 bases). Trimming took 4 bases from V and 0 from J, leaving 20 bases between them. CDR1 and CDR2 (germline): SGHRS, YFSETQ. The CDR3 length is 18 residues.

This clone is a singleton in its sample. The rearrangement uses TRBV27 and TRBJ2-7; TRBD2 matches at 9 bases. Germline assignment: CDR1 MNHEY and CDR2 SMNVEV (reference sequence). This CDR3 spans 13 amino acids. V shed 6 bases, J shed 4 bases, and the junction held 4 bases outside the gene matches. CDR3 nucleotides: TGTGCCAGCAGGCCTAGCGGGACTTACGAGCAGTACTTC. The encoded protein is CASRPSGTYEQYF.

The chain is built from TRBV30 and TRBJ1-6; D ambiguous. Per the germline V gene, CDR1 is GTSNPN and CDR2 is SVGIG (reference sequence). Between the trimmed V and J ends, which lost 1 base and 6 bases, there was a span of 13 bases. The CDR3 is 15 amino acids. For the CDR3, the DNA is TGTGCCTGGAGTGGAGTTGGAGGGTTTAATTCACCCCTCCACTTT. Translating it yields CAWSGVGGFNSPLHF. Using reference TRBV30 and TRBJ1-6 for the parts outside the CDR3, the full variable domain is SQTIHQWPATLVQPVGSPLSLECTVEGTSNPNLYWYRQAAGRGLQLLFYSVGIGQISSEVPQNLSASRPQDRQFILSSKKLLLSDSGFYLCAWSGVGGFNSPLHFGNGTRLTVT.

The chain employs TRBV2 and TRBJ2-2, with unresolved D. Trimming left V 6 bases short and J 3 bases short, with 11 bases between. CDR1 SNHLY and CDR2 FYNNEI come from the germline V gene. The CDR3 length is 14 residues. Written as DNA, the CDR3 is TGTGCCAGCAGCCCAGCGCGGCACACCGGGGAGCTGTTTTTT. This codes for CASSPARHTGELFF.

The chain links TRBV19 to TRBJ1-2; D is unclear. V shed 2 bases and J shed 5 bases, with 9 bases lying between them. The CDR3 is 13 amino acids. Germline V lookup: CDR1 LNHDA, CDR2 SQIVND (reference sequence). CDR3 bases: TGTGCCAGTAGTATACCCCGAGGGTATGGCTACACCTTC. This sequence encodes CASSIPRGYGYTF.

CDR3 sequence: CASSLQGSYGYTF. The CDR3 nucleotides read TGTGCCAGCAGCTTACAGGGGTCATATGGCTACACCTTC. The rearrangement uses TRBV7-3 and TRBJ1-2, with a possible D match to TRBD1 (6 bases). The length of the CDR3 is 13 residues. The V end lost 2 bases, the J end lost 5 bases, and 9 bases lay between the germline ends. Per the germline V gene, CDR1 is SGHTA and CDR2 is FQGTGA. Complete variable domain (other parts from reference TRBV7-3 and TRBJ1-2): GAGVSQTPSNKVTEKGKYVELRCDPISGHTALYWYRQSLGQGPEFLIYFQGTGAADDSGLPNDRFFAVRPEGSVSTLKIQRTERGDSAVYLCASSLQGSYGYTFGSGTRLTVV.

The chain carries TRBV5-4 and TRBJ2-2; TRBD2 matches 9 bases. Trimming at V came to 4 bases and at J to 1 base, leaving 5 bases not matched to a gene. Germline V gene data show CDR1 as SGHNT and CDR2 as YYREEE (reference sequence). This CDR3 has 16 amino acids. In DNA, the CDR3 is TGTGCCAGCAGCCGAGGACTAGCGAGGAACACCGGGGAGCTGTTTTTT. Translating gives CASSRGLARNTGELFF. The whole variable domain, filled in from reference TRBV5-4 and TRBJ2-2, reads ETGVTQSPTHLIKTRGQQVTLRCSSQSGHNTVSWYQQALGQGPQFIFQYYREEENGRGNFPPRFSGLQFPNYSSELNVNALELDDSALYLCASSRGLARNTGELFFGEGSRLTVL.

This chain joins TRBV2 and TRBJ2-7; 10 nucleotides align to TRBD1. The CDR3 has 14 residues. V shed 6 bases and J 1 base; nucleotides not matched to a gene: 3. The germline CDR1 and CDR2 sequences are SNHLY and FYNNEI. CDR3 bases: TGTGCCAGCAGCTGGGACAGGGGTTCCTACGAGCAGTACTTC. The encoded protein is CASSWDRGSYEQYF.

The rearrangement uses TRBV7-9 and TRBJ2-6; TRBD1 matches 7 bases. In germline, CDR1 is SEHNR, CDR2 FQNEAQ (reference sequence). The V segment lost 7 bases and the J segment 0 bases; nucleotides outside the gene matches: 12. The CDR3 consists of 18 residues. The CDR3 protein is CASNIRDSKPSGANVLTF. As DNA, the CDR3 is TGTGCCAGCAACATCCGGGACAGCAAACCCTCTGGGGCCAACGTCCTGACTTTC.

The chain has TRBV29-1 and TRBJ2-5; TRBD1 matches at 10 bases. CDR1 is SQVTM and CDR2 is ANQGSEA in the germline V gene. V trimming: 5 bases; J trimming: 6 bases; junction bases outside the gene matches: 15. This CDR3 comprises 16 residues. This CDR3 is CSVPRGVGDRGQTQYF. The CDR3 region has the DNA TGCAGCGTTCCCCGGGGGGTTGGGGACAGGGGACAGACCCAGTACTTC.

The CDR3 bases are TGTGCCAGCAGCTTAACTGGACACAATTCCTACGAGCAGTACTTC. It yields the protein CASSLTGHNSYEQYF. The chain has TRBV11-2 and TRBJ2-7; TRBD1 is a possible D gene (5 bases). Germline assignment: CDR1 SGHAT and CDR2 FQNNGV. The CDR3 consists of 15 residues. V was cut by 2 bases and J by 1 base, with 12 bases left in between.

The table lists this clone with a few counts. The CDR3 here is CASSLEEGEQPQHF. DNA of the CDR3: TGTGCCAGCAGTCTGGAGGAAGGTGAACAGCCCCAGCATTTT. The chain links TRBV2 to TRBJ1-5; no firm D call. CDR1 and CDR2 from the germline V gene are SNHLY and FYNNEI. V was clipped by 5 bases and J by 7 bases, with 15 bases between them. CDR3 size: 14 residues.

The chain carries TRBV29-1 and TRBJ1-1; TRBD1 aligns across 8 bases. The CDR3 covers 14 residues. CDR1 and CDR2 from the germline V gene are SQVTM and ANQGSEA. V shed 5 bases and J 7 bases; nucleotides not matched to a gene: 12. The CDR3 nucleotides are TGCAGCGTTAGGACAGGGAGACTCTCCAGTGAAGCTTTCTTT. Its protein is CSVRTGRLSSEAFF.